This is a list of T cell receptor beta chains from one sample in a study of CD8+ T cells in alopecia areata. TCRdb's table, derived via immunoSEQ multiplex PCR, lists solely in-frame clones and lacks some. Of roughly 170,000 clones listed, about three fifths are singletons. Sequencing used CD8+ T cells sorted from blood, obtained at week 24, from a patient treated with tofacitinib. The receptors here all came from a human donor with alopecia areata. Each CDR3 is given with its conserved first and last residue. A D gene is named only where the DNA matches it firmly. Clone size is not always given. Where it is, it says once, few, many or a class for expanded clones.

j_gene,v_gene,d_gene,abundance,CDR3aa,CDR3nt
TRBJ2-7,TRBV18,NA,NA,CASSPKAGLNEQYF,TGTGCCAGCTCACCAAAGGCCGGACTGAACGAGCAGTACTTC
TRBJ2-5,TRBV5-1,NA,NA,CASSLVTPLGRAETQYF,TGCGCCAGCAGCTTGGTAACCCCGCTTGGCAGGGCGGAGACCCAGTACTTC
TRBJ1-3,TRBV30,NA,NA,CAWGRAGVYGNTIYF,TGTGCCTGGGGAAGGGCAGGGGTGTATGGAAACACCATATATTTT
TRBJ2-1,TRBV5-1,NA,NA,CASSSDLGEQFF,TGCGCCAGCAGCTCGGACCTGGGGGAGCAGTTCTTC
TRBJ1-1,TRBV4-2,NA,few,CASSQETERIAFF,TGTGCCAGCAGCCAAGAGACAGAACGGATAGCTTTCTTT
TRBJ2-7,TRBV27,TRBD2,NA,CASSGGVSYEQYF,TGTGCCAGCAGCGGGGGGGTTTCCTACGAGCAGTACTTC
TRBJ2-7,TRBV5-6,NA,NA,CASSLVASSYEQYF,TGTGCCAGCAGCTTGGTAGCTAGCTCCTACGAGCAGTACTTC
TRBJ1-2,TRBV7-9,NA,NA,CASSSPETRANYGYTF,TGTGCCAGCAGCTCCCCCGAGACCCGGGCGAACTATGGCTACACCTTC
TRBJ1-1,TRBV15,NA,once,CATSRERNTEAFF,TGTGCCACCAGCAGAGAGAGGAACACTGAAGCTTTCTTT
TRBJ2-7,TRBV30,NA,NA,CATDGGHRTYEQYF,TGTGCCACAGATGGTGGACACAGGACCTACGAGCAGTACTTC
TRBJ1-2,TRBV18,NA,NA,CASSPSVRLFGGYTF,TGTGCCAGCTCACCATCGGTACGGCTATTCGGTGGCTACACCTTC
TRBJ1-2,TRBV7-9,NA,NA,CASSPTGRAYGYTF,TGTGCCAGCAGCCCTACAGGGAGGGCCTATGGCTACACCTTC
TRBJ2-7,TRBV29-1,NA,NA,CSVEDTYEQYF,TGCAGCGTTGAAGACACCTACGAGCAGTACTTC
TRBJ2-7,TRBV4-1,TRBD2,NA,CASSQVWTSGGPVGYEQYF,TGCGCCAGCAGCCAAGTTTGGACTAGCGGGGGGCCGGTAGGTTACGAGCAGTACTTC
TRBJ1-5,TRBV27,NA,NA,CASSSHPAGQPQHF,TGTGCCAGCAGTTCTCACCCGGCGGGTCAGCCCCAGCATTTT
TRBJ1-3,TRBV7-9,NA,NA,CASSTGFGNTIYF,TGTGCCAGCAGCACGGGGTTCGGAAACACCATATATTTT
TRBJ2-5,TRBV5-1,NA,few,CASSGRYTVIKTQYF,TGCGCCAGCAGCGGCCGTTACACGGTGATAAAGACCCAGTACTTC
TRBJ1-5,TRBV29-1,NA,few,CSVARDGQNQPQHF,TGCAGCGTAGCCCGGGACGGACAAAATCAGCCCCAGCATTTT
TRBJ2-7,TRBV5-1,NA,once,CASRRTGDEQYF,TGCGCCAGCAGAAGAACTGGGGACGAGCAGTACTTC
TRBJ2-7,TRBV27,NA,few,CASSLNYDYEQYF,TGTGCCAGCAGTTTAAACTACGACTACGAGCAGTACTTC
TRBJ2-7,TRBV28,NA,few,CASSLPLGSAYEQYF,TGTGCCAGCAGTTTACCCCTAGGTTCCGCCTACGAGCAGTACTTC
TRBJ2-2,TRBV19,TRBD2,NA,CASSIKRGRGELFF,TGTGCCAGTAGTATAAAGCGGGGGCGTGGGGAGCTGTTTTTT
TRBJ2-1,TRBV7-9,NA,NA,CASLGDSEQFF,TGTGCCAGCTTGGGGGATAGCGAGCAGTTCTTC
TRBJ2-2,TRBV15,TRBD2,few,CATSSPSGGPNTGELFF,TGTGCCACCAGCTCCCCCAGCGGGGGACCGAACACCGGGGAGCTGTTTTTT
TRBJ2-7,TRBV13,NA,NA,CASSPREYEQYF,TGTGCCAGCAGCCCTCGAGAATACGAGCAGTACTTC
TRBJ2-3,TRBV13,NA,NA,CASSLGDRGQRPGTQYF,TGTGCCAGCAGCTTAGGGGACCGAGGACAGCGGCCGGGTACGCAGTATTTT
TRBJ1-5,TRBV13,NA,few,CASSSGGNQPQHF,TGTGCCAGCAGCTCCGGGGGGAATCAGCCCCAGCATTTT
TRBJ2-3,TRBV2,NA,NA,CASSEEMDTQYF,TGTGCCAGCAGTGAAGAGATGGATACGCAGTATTTT